This T cell receptor (beta chain) is from a study of identical twins. Points from the study as a whole: With abundant cord blood beta clonotypes, insertions were fewer; memory repertoires showed no such pattern.

This clonotype was found a few times. Antigen unknown. The length of the CDR3 is 15 residues. V was clipped by 0 bases and J by 9 bases, with 14 bases between them. The germline V gene has CDR1 SGHVS and CDR2 FNYEAQ. A single record per CDR3 protein comes from TCRdb applying MiXCR to the 5' RACE reads. The sample has fewer than 500,000 distinct CDR3 sequences; 14% are singletons. These data were also filed under a second study, of yellow fever vaccine responses in identical twins.

Sequencing was carried out using CD4+ T cells sorted from blood. The TCR originated in a woman between 18 and 29 years old in good health. This sequence joins TRBV7-6 and TRBJ2-2; maybe TRBD2 (5 bases). This chain's CDR3 is CASSLAFSGNRELFF. CDR3 bases: TGTGCCAGCAGCTTAGCGTTTTCGGGGAACCGGGAGCTGTTTTTT.